This T cell receptor (beta chain) was profiled in a study of beta chain features in type 1 diabetes. Every participating donor gave one draw, a heparinised blood sample averaging approximately 110 mL. CD4+ naive, central memory, regulatory and stem cell-like memory subsets were isolated by sorting on CD45RO/CCR7/CD25/CD127/CD95/CD27. Germline CDR1 reads SGHTA; CDR2 reads FQGNSA. Trimming left V 2 bases short and J 5 bases short, with 10 bases between. The CDR3 extends over 13 amino acids. Study-level results: Shortening of TCRB CDR3s, moderate but significant, appeared in all four CD4+ subsets of Type 1 diabetes patients.

What was sequenced were expressed TCRB transcripts, since all of the isolated RNA had been reverse transcribed. Generated by immunoSEQ multiplex PCR, the TCRdb table keeps only in-frame clones and is missing some. This table holds about 410,000 clones, approximately 13% found once. This clone was counted only a few times. The antigen is unknown. Sequencing was performed on naive CD4+ T cells from blood. This sequence originates from a man aged 25-40 years in good health. The chain uses TRBV7-2 and TRBJ2-7, with D perhaps matching TRBD1 or TRBD2 (6 bases each). Here the CDR3 DNA reads TGTGCCAGCAGCTTACGGGGGCTGGACGAGCAGTACGTC. Its protein product is CASSLRGLDEQYV.